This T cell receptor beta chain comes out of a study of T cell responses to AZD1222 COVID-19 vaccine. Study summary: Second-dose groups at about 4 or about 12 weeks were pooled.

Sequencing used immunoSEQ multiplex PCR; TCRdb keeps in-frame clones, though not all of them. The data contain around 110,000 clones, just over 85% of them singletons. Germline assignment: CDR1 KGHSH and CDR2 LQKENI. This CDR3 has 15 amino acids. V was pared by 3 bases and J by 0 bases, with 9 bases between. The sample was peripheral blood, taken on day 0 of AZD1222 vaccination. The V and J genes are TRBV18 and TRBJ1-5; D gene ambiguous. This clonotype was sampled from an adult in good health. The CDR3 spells CASSPKEYSNQPQHF. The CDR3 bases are TGTGCCAGCTCACCGAAGGAGTATAGCAATCAGCCCCAGCATTTT.